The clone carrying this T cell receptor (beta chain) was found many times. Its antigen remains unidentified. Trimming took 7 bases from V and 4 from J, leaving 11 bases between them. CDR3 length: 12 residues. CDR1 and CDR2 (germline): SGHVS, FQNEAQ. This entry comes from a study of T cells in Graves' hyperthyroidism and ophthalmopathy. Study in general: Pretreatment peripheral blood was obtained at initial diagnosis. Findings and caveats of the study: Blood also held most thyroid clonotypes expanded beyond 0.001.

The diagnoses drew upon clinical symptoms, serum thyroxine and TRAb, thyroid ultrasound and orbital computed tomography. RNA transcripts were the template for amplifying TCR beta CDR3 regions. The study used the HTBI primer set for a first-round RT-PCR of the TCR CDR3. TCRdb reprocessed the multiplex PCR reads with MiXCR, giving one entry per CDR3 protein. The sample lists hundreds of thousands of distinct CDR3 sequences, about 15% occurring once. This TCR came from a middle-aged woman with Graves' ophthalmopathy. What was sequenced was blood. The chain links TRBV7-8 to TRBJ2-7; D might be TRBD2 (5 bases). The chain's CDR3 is CASTPGGYEQYF. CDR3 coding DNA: TGTGCCAGCACCCCCGGCGGGTACGAGCAGTACTTC.